This T cell receptor beta chain was identified in a study of T cells in localized non-small cell lung cancer. Study-wide points: It was uninvolved adjacent lung that showed the highest T cell clonality, exceeding tumor.

Sequencing used immunoSEQ multiplex PCR; TCRdb keeps in-frame clones, though not all of them. The table includes some 82,000 clones, over 60% detected once. On this clone: Its specificity is unknown.

This CDR3 region has 15 residues. The V end lost 3 bases, the J end lost 1 base, and 12 bases lay between the germline ends. Germline V gives CDR1 SGHTA, CDR2 FQGNSA. The gene calls are TRBV7-2 and TRBJ1-1; D is uncertain. This receptor was obtained from a man aged 40 to 70 with stage II squamous cell lung carcinoma. This specimen was PBMCs, taken before any cancer treatment. CDR3 nucleotides: TGTGCCAGCAGCTTCATATCATGGGAGAACACTGAAGCTTTCTTT. Translating it yields CASSFISWENTEAFF.